The 11 T cell receptor beta chains below come from one sample, sequenced in a study of vaccination and CD4 T cells after COVID-19. The antigens these receptors bind are not known. Sequence data for DNA of cultured CD4+ T cells were generated by the Oncomine TCR Beta short-read assay. TCRdb called the PCR reads again in MiXCR, with one record for every CDR3 protein. The table shows about 22,000 distinct CDR3 sequences, with 30% to 35% occurring only once. Regarding treatment: approximately nine-day PBMC culture with coronavirus spike peptide pools or control peptides (ViraFEST assay). The sequenced sample was cultured CD4+ T cells from blood. The receptor set was obtained from a human donor with COVID-19.

This clonotype was seen a handful of times. CDR3 protein: CSARGTQGATDTQYF. CDR3 DNA sequence: TGCAGTGCTAGAGGAACACAAGGGGCTACAGATACGCAGTATTTT. The chain joins TRBV20-1 to TRBJ2-3; the D gene is possibly TRBD1 (5 bases). Trimming removed 1 base at V and 3 bases at J, with 14 bases between. Per the germline V gene, CDR1 is DFQATT and CDR2 is SNEGSKA (reference sequence). The CDR3 runs to 15 residues.

This clonotype was counted between two and nine times. J is TRBJ2-7 and V is TRBV7-8; unclear D gene. Between the trimmed V and J ends, which lost 2 bases and 0 bases, there was a span of 14 bases. The CDR3 has 16 amino acids. Germline lookup yields CDR1 SGHVS and CDR2 FQNEAQ. CDR3 nucleotides: TGTGCCAGCAGCTTATATCCAGACCCTAGCTCCTACGAGCAGTACTTC. Translating gives CASSLYPDPSSYEQYF. The variable domain in full, with the rest retrieved from reference TRBV7-8 and TRBJ2-7, is GAGVSQSPRYKVAKRGQDVALRCDPISGHVSLFWYQQALGQGPEFLTYFQNEAQLDKSGLPSDRFFAERPEGSVSTLKIQRTQQEDSAVYLCASSLYPDPSSYEQYFGPGTRLTVT.

Concerning this clonotype: A read error may produce the germline difference seen at one junction end. The chain links TRBV20-1 to TRBJ1-2; TRBD1 aligns across 8 bases. The germline gives CDR1 DFQATT, CDR2 SNEGSKA (reference sequence). The CDR3 has 12 amino acids. The chain's CDR3 is CSGTGTGYGYIF. The CDR3 DNA reads TGCAGTGGGACAGGGACAGGTTATGGCTACATCTTC.

This chain joins TRBV7-2 and TRBJ1-5; D uncertain. Trimming removed 6 bases from V and 11 bases from J, with 26 bases in between. The CDR3 has 16 amino acids. In germline, CDR1 is SGHTA, CDR2 FQGNSA. This chain's CDR3 is CASRSAPGQDQRAQHF. The CDR3 DNA follows: TGTGCCAGCAGGTCAGCGCCCGGGCAGGACCAAAGGGCCCAGCATTTT.

This clonotype occurred a few times. The chain is built from TRBV6-1 and TRBJ2-3, with unresolved D. Germline assignment: CDR1 MNHNS and CDR2 SASEGT. Trimming left V 4 bases short and J 6 bases short, with 8 bases between. The CDR3 sequence is 12 residues long. Here the CDR3 DNA reads TGTGCCAGCAGTGCCCAGGAGGATACGCAGTATTTT. Translating it yields CASSAQEDTQYF.

The genes are TRBV7-9 and TRBJ2-1, with TRBD1 as a possible D gene (6 bases). CDR1 is SEHNR and CDR2 is FQNEAQ in the germline V gene (reference sequence). CDR3 length: 14 amino acids. The V end lost 5 bases, the J end lost 9 bases, and 17 bases lay between the germline ends. The CDR3 region has the DNA TGTGCCAGCAGCACGACAGGAGGTTATGGTGAGCAGTTCTTC. As protein: CASSTTGGYGEQFF.

This clonotype was seen more than once but under ten times. This chain links TRBV12-3 or TRBV12-4 with TRBJ1-3; 9 nucleotides match TRBD1. Trimming took 6 bases from V and 4 from J; bases not matched to a gene: 7. The CDR3 is 15 residues long. The CDR3 nucleotides read TGTGCCAGCAGACTATTAGACAGGGGGGGAAACACCATATATTTT. This codes for CASRLLDRGGNTIYF.

This clonotype was seen only a few times. The rearrangement joins TRBV6-2 or TRBV6-3 to TRBJ2-3, with D unresolved. This CDR3 comprises 13 residues. Deletions cut 4 bases from V and 0 bases from J, with 5 bases between. Per the germline V gene, CDR1 is MNHEY and CDR2 is SVGEGT. The CDR3 region has the DNA TGTGCCAGCAGTTCGCTTAGCACAGATACGCAGTATTTT. It encodes CASSSLSTDTQYF.

This chain joins TRBV5-1 and TRBJ2-5, with 7 bases matching TRBD2. Germline lookup yields CDR1 SGHRS and CDR2 YFSETQ. This CDR3 region has 15 residues. The V segment lost 0 bases and the J segment 7 bases; nucleotides outside the gene matches: 9. The CDR3 nucleotides are TGCGCCAGCAGCTTGGGGGGAGCGGGGCTGGCGACCCAGTACTTC. Residues: CASSLGGAGLATQYF.

The chain links TRBV20-1 to TRBJ1-3; no definite D call. Germline CDR1 and CDR2: DFQATT and SNEGSKA (reference sequence). V was trimmed by 6 bases and J by 0 bases, leaving 6 bases between them. The CDR3 runs 12 residues. CDR3 DNA: TGCAGTGCGGCGAACTCTGGAAACACCATATATTTT. Translation: CSAANSGNTIYF.

V usage is TRBV6-4 and J usage is TRBJ2-2, with a tentative D call TRBD2 (5 bases). V was trimmed by 0 bases and J by 3 bases, leaving 8 bases between them. This CDR3 comprises 15 residues. CDR1 and CDR2 (germline): MRHNA, SNTAGT. This chain's CDR3 is CASSDSGSDTGELFF. The CDR3 DNA follows: TGTGCCAGCAGTGACTCGGGGAGCGACACCGGGGAGCTGTTTTTT.